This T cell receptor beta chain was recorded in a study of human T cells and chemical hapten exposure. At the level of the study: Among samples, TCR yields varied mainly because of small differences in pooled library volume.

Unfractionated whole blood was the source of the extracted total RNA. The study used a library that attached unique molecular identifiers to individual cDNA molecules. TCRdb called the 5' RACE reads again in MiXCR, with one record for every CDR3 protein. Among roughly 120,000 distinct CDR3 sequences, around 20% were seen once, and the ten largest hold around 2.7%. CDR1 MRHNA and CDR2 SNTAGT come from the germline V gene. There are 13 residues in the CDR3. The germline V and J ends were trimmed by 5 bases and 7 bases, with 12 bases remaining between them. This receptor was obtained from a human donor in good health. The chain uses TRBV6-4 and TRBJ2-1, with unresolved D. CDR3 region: CASSRLVGNEQFF. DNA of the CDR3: TGTGCCAGCAGTAGGCTAGTAGGAAATGAGCAGTTCTTC.